The TCR beta chain under discussion was sequenced for a study of blood T cell repertoires in COVID-19. Across the study: Samples taken during acute and convalescent COVID-19 were collected in the United States, Italy and Spain. PBMCs, B-cell-depleted T cells, or T cells provided the cDNA or gDNA that made up the material.

The CDR3 totals 13 residues. The germline gives CDR1 SGHRS, CDR2 YFSETQ. V was clipped by 0 bases and J by 7 bases, with 11 bases between them. In the original processing: How many nucleated cells were present was estimated from reference gene primer amplification. The repertoire was sequenced with immunoSEQ multiplex PCR; TCRdb's copy has only in-frame clones and lacks some. V and J calls and clone size are those listed in that table; D and trimming were worked out from the DNA. The repertoire includes some 200,000 clones, less than 90% of them detected once, and about 2.2% sits in the top ten. V is TRBV5-1 and J is TRBJ2-7; D is possibly TRBD1 (5 bases). The sequence derives from a woman in her forties or fifties with acute or convalescent COVID-19. The sequencing sample was made of peripheral blood. CDR3 amino acids: CASSLVGVGEQYF. The CDR3 nucleotides read TGCGCCAGCAGCTTGGTAGGGGTTGGGGAGCAGTACTTC.